These 29 T cell receptor beta chains were all obtained from the same sample, sequenced in a study of cytomegalovirus exposure and HLA in healthy donors. PCR involved 60 Vbeta and 13 Jbeta primers. TCRdb keeps only in-frame clones here, not all; method: immunoSEQ multiplex PCR. The sample includes about 190,000 clones, over 75% of them seen just once. The sequenced material came from PBMCs. Receptors originate from a man aged 40-49 years in good health and CMV-seropositive.

This CDR3 is CASSSTDRGLGSPLHF. In DNA form, the CDR3 reads TGTGCCAGCAGCTCTACCGACAGGGGGCTCGGTTCACCCCTCCACTTT. The chain combines TRBV7-9 with TRBJ1-6; TRBD1 aligns across 10 bases. The CDR3 extends over 16 amino acids. Looked up from germline, CDR1 is SEHNR and CDR2 is FQNEAQ (reference sequence). V lost 4 bases and J lost 9; bases outside the gene matches: 9.

About this clone: The identical CDR3 is also encoded by other nucleotide sequences in the sample. This chain links TRBV28 with TRBJ1-5, with 8 bases that match TRBD1. The V gene's germline CDR1 is MDHEN and CDR2 SYDVKM. This CDR3 region has 15 residues. With 6 bases clipped from V and 2 bases from J, the junction kept 6 bases outside the gene matches. The CDR3 nucleotides read TGTGCCAGCAGAAAACAGGGGGGGGGCAATCAGCCCCAGCATTTT. Translation: CASRKQGGGNQPQHF.

V and J are TRBV5-6 and TRBJ1-1, with 8 bases that match TRBD1. With 5 bases clipped from V and 0 bases from J, the junction kept 9 bases outside the gene matches. Per the germline V gene, CDR1 is SGHDT and CDR2 is YYEEEE. The length of the CDR3 is 16 residues. The CDR3 sequence: CASRDLQGEVNTEAFF. CDR3 nucleotides: TGTGCCAGCAGAGATTTACAGGGGGAGGTGAACACTGAAGCTTTCTTT.

The chain employs TRBV28 and TRBJ1-2, with a weak D call TRBD1 (6 bases). Looked up from germline, CDR1 is MDHEN and CDR2 is SYDVKM. V was clipped by 3 bases and J by 8 bases, with 22 bases between them. The CDR3 is 16 amino acids. CDR3 sequence reads: CASSFAEGVATRGYTF. The DNA of the CDR3 is TGTGCCAGCAGTTTTGCTGAGGGGGTTGCGACGCGGGGCTACACCTTC.

This clone is classed as medium-sized. This chain connects TRBV30 to TRBJ1-5; no clear D. The V and J ends lost 5 bases and 3 bases respectively, with 11 bases between them. From germline, CDR1 is GTSNPN and CDR2 SVGIG (reference sequence). This CDR3 has 13 amino acids. In DNA form, the CDR3 reads TGTGCCTGGGGTGACGGTTACAATCAGCCCCAGCATTTT. It is translated as CAWGDGYNQPQHF.

This clone was counted a few times. The chain is built from TRBV21-1 and TRBJ1-4; the listed D gene, TRBD1, was not tested against the DNA. TRBV21-1 is a pseudogene. The CDR3 spans 15 residues. The CDR3 DNA follows: TGTGCCAGCAGGCCCCGCGGCAGGGGGCGGGAAAAACTGTTTTTT. Protein product: CASRPRGRGREKLFF.

This sequence joins TRBV4-3 and TRBJ2-7; 14 positions match TRBD2. V trimming: 4 bases; J trimming: 7 bases; junction bases outside the gene matches: 12. Germline loops: CDR1 LGHNA, CDR2 YSLEER. The CDR3 totals 17 residues. CDR3 DNA: TGCGCCAGCAGCCTTATGACTAGCGGGGGGGCTTCGGGTGAGCAGTACTTC. Its protein product is CASSLMTSGGASGEQYF.

The rearrangement links TRBV9 to TRBJ2-5; 10 nucleotides line up with TRBD1. The CDR3 extends over 14 amino acids. CDR1 is SGDLS, CDR2 YYNGEE, per germline. Unmatched junction bases numbered 5, after V lost 0 bases and J lost 9 bases. The chain's CDR3 is CASSVEGQGSAQYF. The CDR3 region has the DNA TGTGCCAGCAGCGTAGAGGGACAGGGGTCGGCCCAGTACTTC.

The chain combines TRBV5-1 with TRBJ2-1; the match to TRBD1 covers 7 bases. Trimming cost V 3 bases and J 7 bases; bases outside gene matches: 7. The CDR3 has 14 residues. The germline V gene has CDR1 SGHRS and CDR2 YFSETQ. The CDR3, as DNA: TGCGCCAGCAGCTCCGAAGACAGGGCTAATGAGCAGTTCTTC. Residues: CASSSEDRANEQFF.

V and J are TRBV13 and TRBJ2-5; no definite D call. V lost 1 base and J lost 0, with 6 bases in between. CDR3 length equals 14 residues. In germline, CDR1 is PRHDT, CDR2 FYEKMQ (reference sequence). The CDR3 protein is CASSLVNNQETQYF. The CDR3 nucleotides read TGTGCCAGCAGCTTAGTGAACAACCAAGAGACCCAGTACTTC.

V and J are TRBV5-4 and TRBJ2-6; TRBD2 matches at 7 bases. The CDR3 is made up of 17 amino acids. Germline V gives CDR1 SGHNT, CDR2 YYREEE (reference sequence). The junction had 8 bases not matched to a gene; V was cut back by 5 bases and J by 0 bases. Written as DNA, the CDR3 is TGTGCCAGCAGTGATCCGGGACTATTCTCTGGGGCCAACGTCCTGACTTTC. Protein sequence: CASSDPGLFSGANVLTF.

The V and J genes are TRBV4-1 and TRBJ1-2; 7 positions match TRBD1. CDR3 size: 19 residues. J was trimmed by 5 bases and V by 0 bases; bases with no gene match: 18. CDR1 MGHRA and CDR2 YSYEKL come from the germline V gene. The chain's CDR3 is CASSQDGFRRGRSWYGYTF. CDR3 DNA sequence: TGCGCCAGCAGCCAAGATGGTTTTAGGAGGGGGCGAAGTTGGTATGGCTACACCTTC.

The rearrangement joins TRBV7-2 to TRBJ2-3, with D uncertain. The CDR3 is 15 amino acids. Germline loops: CDR1 SGHTA, CDR2 FQGNSA. The V gene lost 1 base and the J gene lost 5 bases, with 13 bases spanning the gap. The CDR3 region is CASSLVISMGDTQYF. The CDR3 bases are TGTGCCAGCAGCTTAGTAATTAGCATGGGAGATACGCAGTATTTT.

The V call is TRBV27, the J call TRBJ2-2; the match to TRBD1 covers 8 bases. After removal of 5 bases from V and 0 bases from J, the junction contained 2 bases not matched to a gene. The CDR3 has 15 residues. Germline V gives CDR1 MNHEY, CDR2 SMNVEV (reference sequence). The CDR3 is CASSGQGTNTGELFF. The DNA of the CDR3 is TGTGCCAGCAGTGGACAGGGTACGAACACCGGGGAGCTGTTTTTT.

The chain uses TRBV6-9 and TRBJ1-5; tentatively, D is TRBD1 (5 bases). CDR3 length equals 14 residues. The V and J ends lost 8 bases and 3 bases respectively, with 14 bases between them. CDR1 MNHGY and CDR2 SVAAGI come from the germline V gene. Written as DNA, the CDR3 is TGTGCCAGCCACAGGACCGTCGTCAATCAGCCCCAGCATTTT. It specifies CASHRTVVNQPQHF.

The CDR3 region has the DNA TGTGCCAGCAGCTTAGTAGTCACGAACACCGGGGAGCTGTTTTTT. Encoded protein: CASSLVVTNTGELFF. The chain employs TRBV7-2 and TRBJ2-2, with D unresolved. V gave up 1 base and J gave up 0 bases, with 6 bases separating them. The CDR3 length is 15 residues. The germline V gene encodes CDR1 SGHTA and CDR2 FQGNSA.

The CDR3 DNA reads as TGTGCCAGCTGCTTGGGAGGGGGACTTGTAGAGACCCAGTACTTC. Translation: CASCLGGGLVETQYF. The V and J genes are TRBV6-6 and TRBJ2-5, with D possibly matching TRBD2 (7 bases). The CDR3 is 15 amino acids. Germline V gene sequence: CDR1 MNHNY, CDR2 SVGAGI (reference sequence). Trimming left V 8 bases short and J 4 bases short, with 20 bases between.

The chain links TRBV5-1 to TRBJ2-3; maybe TRBD1 (6 bases). Germline loops: CDR1 SGHRS, CDR2 YFSETQ. The CDR3 has 14 amino acids. The V gene lost 4 bases and the J gene lost 1 base, with 10 bases spanning the gap. CDR3 in DNA: TGCGCCAGCAGCCGGCGACAGGGCACAGATACGCAGTATTTT. Translating gives CASSRRQGTDTQYF.

Concerning this clone: The limits of the CDR3 on the DNA are not certain, so only TCRdb's listed CDR3 is given. J is TRBJ1-3 and V is TRBV6-1; TRBD1 is the table's D call and was not checked against the DNA. The CDR3 is 14 amino acids long, termini counted. Germline lookup yields CDR1 MNHNS and CDR2 SASEGT. CDR3 loop: CASSAGRFGTGTDF.

This chain uses TRBV6-4 with TRBJ2-3; 9 positions match TRBD1. The CDR3 consists of 14 residues. Germline CDR1 reads MRHNA; CDR2 reads SNTAGT. V was pared by 6 bases and J by 1 base, with 2 bases of the junction left unmatched. In DNA, the CDR3 is TGTGCCAGCAGGGGACAGGGATGCACAGATACGCAGTATTTT. It encodes CASRGQGCTDTQYF.

This clone was counted a single time. This rearrangement joins TRBV5-4 to TRBJ2-5; 7 bases fit TRBD1. The J call could be wrong; TRBJ2-7 is a better fit for the DNA end. Germline V gene data show CDR1 as SGHNT and CDR2 as YYREEE (reference sequence). This CDR3 is built from 15 residues. The CDR3, as DNA: TGTGCCAGCAGCTCACCGGACAGGCTCGTCGACGAGCAGTACTTC. Protein sequence: CASSSPDRLVDEQYF.

The V gene is TRBV2, the J gene TRBJ2-6; TRBD1 is a possible D gene (5 bases). Trimming shortened V by 5 bases and J by 0 bases, and 8 bases separated the two germline ends. This CDR3 is 15 amino acids long. The germline gives CDR1 SNHLY, CDR2 FYNNEI. The DNA of the CDR3 is TGTGCCAGCAGTCCCGACAGCTCTGGGGCCAACGTCCTGACTTTC. It codes for CASSPDSSGANVLTF.

The chain uses TRBV5-1 and TRBJ1-2; 8 bases fit TRBD1. This CDR3 region has 17 residues. The germline V gene encodes CDR1 SGHRS and CDR2 YFSETQ. The trim removed 0 bases at V and 5 bases at J, leaving 12 bases unmatched. The DNA for the CDR3 is TGCGCCAGCAGCTTGGATGGACAGGGTGGGCTTTGGTATGGCTACACCTTC. It specifies CASSLDGQGGLWYGYTF.

This clone occurred once. A junction end diverges from the germline sequence, so it may reflect a read error. The chain is built from TRBV7-7 and TRBJ2-2; possible D gene TRBD2, 5 bases. CDR1 SSHAT and CDR2 FNYEAQ come from the germline V gene (reference sequence). The CDR3 has 16 amino acids. The DNA for the CDR3 is TGTGCTAGCACCTCTAGTGGAGGTCGGTACACCGGGGAGCTGTTTTTT. This translates into CASTSSGGRYTGELFF. The full variable domain, its missing parts supplied by reference TRBV7-7 and TRBJ2-2, is GAGVSQSPRYKVTKRGQDVTLRCDPISSHATLYWYQQALGQGPEFLTYFNYEAQPDKSGLPSDRFSAERPEGSISTLTIQRTEQRDSAMYRCASTSSGGRYTGELFFGEGSRLTVL.

This sequence joins TRBV28 and TRBJ2-7, with unresolved D. The V and J ends lost 3 bases and 2 bases respectively, with 14 bases between them. Looked up from germline, CDR1 is MDHEN and CDR2 is SYDVKM. This CDR3 is 15 amino acids long. The CDR3 reads CASSLWKTGAYEQYF. The CDR3 nucleotides are TGTGCCAGCAGTTTGTGGAAAACCGGAGCCTACGAGCAGTACTTC.

This clone was detected only once. The chain couples TRBV5-4 to TRBJ1-3, with D perhaps matching TRBD1 (5 bases). Germline CDR1 is SGHNT and CDR2 is YYREEE (reference sequence). The CDR3 length is 13 residues. V lost 7 bases and J lost 4, with 12 bases in between. CDR3 coding DNA: TGTGCCAGCCTTATGTGGGGCGGAAACACCATATATTTT. Its protein product is CASLMWGGNTIYF. The full variable domain, in which reference TRBV5-4 and TRBJ1-3 provide the parts outside the CDR3, is ETGVTQSPTHLIKTRGQQVTLRCSSQSGHNTVSWYQQALGQGPQFIFQYYREEENGRGNFPPRFSGLQFPNYSSELNVNALELDDSALYLCASLMWGGNTIYFGEGSWLTVV.

The chain couples TRBV18 to TRBJ2-7; 11 positions agree with TRBD2. CDR1 is KGHSH and CDR2 is LQKENI in the germline V gene. Trimming cost V 5 bases and J 7 bases; bases outside gene matches: 10. This CDR3 region has 15 residues. CDR3 in amino acids: CASSSLAGVIIEQYF. CDR3 in DNA: TGTGCCAGCTCATCACTAGCGGGGGTGATCATTGAGCAGTACTTC.

The chain combines TRBV4-1 with TRBJ2-5; tentatively, D is TRBD2 (5 bases). Germline V gene data show CDR1 as MGHRA and CDR2 as YSYEKL. The CDR3 runs 14 residues. Trimming took off 4 bases at V and 1 base at J, with 10 bases between the two ends. CDR3 region: CASSPGIPQETQYF. The CDR3 region has the DNA TGCGCCAGCAGCCCGGGAATTCCCCAAGAGACCCAGTACTTC.

The V call is TRBV6-5, the J call TRBJ2-5; 9 bases line up with TRBD2. Per the germline V gene, CDR1 is MNHEY and CDR2 is SVGAGI. V was clipped by 2 bases and J by 1 base; unmatched bases: 5. The CDR3 contains 16 residues. This chain's CDR3 is CASSYLAGGPQETQYF. The CDR3 nucleotides are TGTGCCAGCAGTTACCTGGCGGGGGGGCCCCAAGAGACCCAGTACTTC.